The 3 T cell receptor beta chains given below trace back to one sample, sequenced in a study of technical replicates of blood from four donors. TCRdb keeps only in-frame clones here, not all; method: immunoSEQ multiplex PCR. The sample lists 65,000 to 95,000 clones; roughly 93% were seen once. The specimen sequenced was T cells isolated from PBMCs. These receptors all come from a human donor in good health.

The CDR3 sequence is CASSQDISSYNEQFF. CDR3 DNA sequence: TGTGCCAGCAGCCAAGACATTTCCTCCTACAATGAGCAGTTCTTC. The chain is built from TRBV4-2 and TRBJ2-1, with unresolved D. V was pared by 0 bases and J by 0 bases, with 6 bases between. Germline V CDR1 and CDR2: LGHNA, YNFKEQ. The CDR3 length is 15 residues.

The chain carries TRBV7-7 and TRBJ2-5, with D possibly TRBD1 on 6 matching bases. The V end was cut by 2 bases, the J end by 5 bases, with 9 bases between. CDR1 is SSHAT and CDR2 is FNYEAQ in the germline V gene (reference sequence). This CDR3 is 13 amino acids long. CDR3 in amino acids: CASSLTGMETQYF. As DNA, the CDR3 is TGTGCCAGCAGCTTAACAGGGATGGAGACCCAGTACTTC.

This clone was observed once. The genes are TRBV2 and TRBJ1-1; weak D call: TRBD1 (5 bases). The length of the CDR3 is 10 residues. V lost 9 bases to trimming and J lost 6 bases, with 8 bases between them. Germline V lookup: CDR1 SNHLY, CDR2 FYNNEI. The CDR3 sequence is CARGGAEAFF. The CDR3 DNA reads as TGTGCCAGGGGAGGGGCTGAAGCTTTCTTT.